This is a list of T cell receptor beta chains from one sample in a study of T cells in Graves' hyperthyroidism and ophthalmopathy. TCRdb redid the calling of the multiplex PCR reads with MiXCR, one entry per CDR3 protein. Found here are fewer than 350,000 distinct CDR3 sequences, 21% of them singletons; the top ten hold around 48%. Sequenced input: blood. The receptors stem from a woman in her 50s with Graves' hyperthyroidism. The CDR3 runs from the conserved cysteine through the conserved F or W. A D gene is named only where the DNA matches it firmly. Not all rows give a size; the values are once, few, many and, for expanded clones, a class.

CDR3aa,CDR3nt,j_gene,v_gene,abundance,d_gene
CASSQPGTGKPLHF,TGTGCCAGCAGCCAACCCGGGACGGGGAAGCCCCTCCACTTT,TRBJ1-6,TRBV3-1,NA,NA
CASSPSAGDLSYEQYF,TGTGCCAGCAGTCCCTCAGCGGGGGACCTCTCCTACGAGCAGTACTTC,TRBJ2-7,TRBV12-3/TRBV12-4,NA,TRBD2
CASSQTSGVLNEQFF,TGTGCCAGCAGCCAAACTAGCGGGGTTCTCAATGAGCAGTTCTTC,TRBJ2-1,TRBV3-1,many,TRBD2
CASSINGGRGNTEAFF,TGTGCCAGTAGTATAAACGGGGGCCGAGGGAACACTGAAGCTTTCTTT,TRBJ1-1,TRBV19,few,NA
CASSLFPGTHPYEQYF,TGTGCCAGCAGTTTATTTCCGGGGACACATCCTTACGAGCAGTACTTC,TRBJ2-7,TRBV28,once,NA
CASSHGGGSHEQYF,TGTGCCAGCAGCCACGGCGGGGGGTCCCACGAGCAGTACTTC,TRBJ2-7,TRBV3-1,many,TRBD2
CSTSPFGAGLGTGELFF,TGCAGTACAAGCCCTTTCGGTGCGGGTCTAGGCACCGGGGAGCTGTTTTTT,TRBJ2-2,TRBV20-1,many,NA
CASSNHNEQFF,TGTGCCAGCAGCAACCACAATGAGCAGTTCTTC,TRBJ2-1,TRBV12-3/TRBV12-4,many,NA
CASSLPGGDYTF,TGTGCCAGCAGCCTTCCGGGAGGGGACTACACCTTC,TRBJ1-2,TRBV2,NA,NA
CASSQARAAGEKLFF,TGTGCCAGCAGCCAAGCCCGGGCAGCAGGTGAAAAACTGTTTTTT,TRBJ1-4,TRBV3-1,few,NA
CASSMTSDSYNEQFF,TGTGCCAGCAGCATGACTAGCGACTCCTACAATGAGCAGTTCTTC,TRBJ2-1,TRBV7-3,many,TRBD2
CSARPWSGHSTDTQYF,TGCAGTGCTAGGCCCTGGAGTGGGCATAGCACAGATACGCAGTATTTT,TRBJ2-3,TRBV20-1,many,NA
CSVDLRQRNTDTQYF,TGCAGCGTTGATTTACGACAGCGAAACACAGATACGCAGTATTTT,TRBJ2-3,TRBV29-1,few,NA
CASSQGHSSREQYF,TGTGCCAGCAGCCAAGGACATAGCTCTAGGGAGCAGTACTTC,TRBJ2-7,TRBV3-1,many,NA
CASSSGPGAGANVLTF,TGTGCCAGCAGCTCCGGTCCAGGGGCTGGGGCCAACGTCCTGACTTTC,TRBJ2-6,TRBV7-9,NA,NA
CASSLVFSGTGAGGYTF,TGTGCCAGCAGCTTAGTTTTTTCCGGGACAGGGGCAGGAGGCTACACCTTC,TRBJ1-2,TRBV11-2,many,TRBD1
CASSFGLAGVTDTQYF,TGCGCCAGCAGCTTCGGGCTAGCGGGAGTCACAGATACGCAGTATTTT,TRBJ2-3,TRBV5-1,many,TRBD2
CASSQTGKDTEAFF,TGTGCCAGCAGTCAGACAGGGAAAGACACTGAAGCTTTCTTT,TRBJ1-1,TRBV6-2/TRBV6-3,many,TRBD1
CASTGTGGFGEQYF,TGTGCCAGTACGGGGACAGGGGGCTTCGGCGAGCAGTACTTC,TRBJ2-7,TRBV19,many,TRBD1
CASSQVPSGRSEAFF,TGTGCCAGCAGCCAAGTCCCCTCGGGAAGGAGTGAAGCTTTCTTT,TRBJ1-1,TRBV3-1,NA,NA
CASSPWRASFSYTF,TGTGCCAGCAGCCCCTGGCGGGCCTCGTTCAGCTACACCTTC,TRBJ1-2,TRBV3-1,many,NA
CASSLGQGSHEQYF,TGTGCCAGCAGCCTTGGACAGGGGTCCCACGAGCAGTACTTC,TRBJ2-7,TRBV5-5,few,TRBD1
CASSPQGAVSYEQYF,TGTGCCAGCAGTCCACAGGGGGCTGTATCCTACGAGCAGTACTTC,TRBJ2-7,TRBV24-1,few,TRBD1
CASSFTMEGGGKNIQYF,TGTGCCAGCAGTTTTACTATGGAGGGGGGAGGAAAAAACATTCAGTACTTC,TRBJ2-4,TRBV27,few,NA
CAWSLGQGSSPHSGEQYF,TGTGCCTGGAGTCTGGGGCAAGGTAGTTCCCCCCACAGCGGCGAGCAGTACTTC,TRBJ2-7,TRBV30,many,NA
CASSVLELGGYGYTF,TGTGCCAGCAGCGTCCTGGAGCTAGGGGGCTATGGCTACACCTTC,TRBJ1-2,TRBV9,NA,NA
CASSPPPGGAYEQYF,TGTGCCAGCAGTCCACCCCCCGGGGGGGCCTACGAGCAGTACTTC,TRBJ2-7,TRBV28,few,TRBD2
CASSVFGSGNTIYF,TGTGCCAGCAGTGTGTTCGGCTCTGGAAACACCATATATTTT,TRBJ1-3,TRBV28,NA,NA
CASSPKGPDTQYF,TGTGCCAGCAGCCCCAAGGGACCAGATACGCAGTATTTT,TRBJ2-3,TRBV7-9,many,NA
CASSGRANVLTF,TGTGCCAGCAGTGGCCGGGCCAACGTCCTGACTTTC,TRBJ2-6,TRBV2,few,NA
CASSPGPTNIQYF,TGTGCCAGCAGCCCCGGGCCAACCAACATTCAGTACTTC,TRBJ2-4,TRBV6-1,NA,NA
CASSLRPGGASSYEQYF,TGTGCCAGCAGCTTAAGGCCAGGCGGGGCGAGCTCCTACGAGCAGTACTTC,TRBJ2-7,TRBV7-6,many,NA
CASSLGPAGIENIQYF,TGTGCCAGCAGCTTAGGACCAGCGGGAATAGAAAACATTCAGTACTTC,TRBJ2-4,TRBV11-2,many,TRBD2
CSARTVGRDLLPQHF,TGCAGTGCTAGAACGGTGGGCAGGGACCTTCTACCCCAGCATTTT,TRBJ1-5,TRBV20-1,many,NA
CASPSRRVQGNYEQYF,TGCGCCAGCCCTTCGCGCCGGGTACAGGGAAATTACGAGCAGTACTTC,TRBJ2-7,TRBV5-1,NA,NA
CASRRASGSGDTQYF,TGTGCCAGCAGAAGGGCTAGCGGGAGTGGGGATACGCAGTATTTT,TRBJ2-3,TRBV2,many,TRBD2
CASSHRRAGYTDTQYF,TGTGCCAGCAGCCACCGCCGGGCGGGCTACACAGATACGCAGTATTTT,TRBJ2-3,TRBV6-4,NA,NA
CASTSGTAGYNEQFF,TGTGCCAGCACCTCCGGGACCGCGGGGTACAATGAGCAGTTCTTC,TRBJ2-1,TRBV5-5,many,NA
CASSTRTSGLYNEQFF,TGTGCCAGCAGCACCCGGACTAGCGGCCTCTACAATGAGCAGTTCTTC,TRBJ2-1,TRBV5-4,few,TRBD2
CASSLSAGANVLTF,TGTGCCAGCAGTTTAAGCGCCGGGGCCAACGTCCTGACTTTC,TRBJ2-6,TRBV28,many,NA
CASSQASGRHNEQFF,TGCGCCAGCAGCCAAGCTAGCGGGAGGCACAATGAGCAGTTCTTC,TRBJ2-1,TRBV4-1,few,TRBD2
CASKNGTGGYEQYF,TGTGCCAGCAAAAATGGGACAGGGGGTTACGAGCAGTACTTC,TRBJ2-7,TRBV7-3,NA,TRBD1
CASSLDTMVTDTQYF,TGTGCCAGCAGCTTAGATACTATGGTCACAGATACGCAGTATTTT,TRBJ2-3,TRBV11-2,many,NA
CAWSVKPNTEAFF,TGTGCCTGGAGTGTGAAACCGAACACTGAAGCTTTCTTT,TRBJ1-1,TRBV30,many,NA
CAQSIGTGFLGFYGYTF,TGTGCCCAGAGTATCGGGACAGGCTTTTTAGGCTTCTATGGCTACACCTTC,TRBJ1-2,TRBV6-1,few,TRBD1
CASSLGGLAGGQGEQFF,TGTGCCAGCAGCTTAGGAGGACTAGCGGGAGGCCAGGGTGAGCAGTTCTTC,TRBJ2-1,TRBV7-3,few,TRBD2
CASRYHGTVNTEAFF,TGTGCCAGCAGATACCACGGGACGGTGAACACTGAAGCTTTCTTT,TRBJ1-1,TRBV6-1,many,NA
CASRIEGRATEAFF,TGTGCCAGCAGGATTGAAGGCAGGGCCACTGAAGCTTTCTTT,TRBJ1-1,TRBV7-3,many,NA
CASSRGLAGLQETQYF,TGTGCCAGCAGCCGAGGACTAGCGGGACTCCAAGAGACCCAGTACTTC,TRBJ2-5,TRBV11-2,many,TRBD2
CASSPALAGFQGTQYF,TGTGCCAGTAGTCCCGCTTTAGCGGGGTTCCAAGGGACCCAGTACTTC,TRBJ2-5,TRBV19,NA,TRBD2
CASSRTRLTGELFF,TGTGCCAGCAGCCGGACGCGCCTCACCGGGGAGCTGTTTTTT,TRBJ2-2,TRBV2,many,NA
CASSLGFRTSENSYNEQFF,TGCGCCAGCAGCTTGGGATTTAGGACTAGCGAAAACTCCTACAATGAGCAGTTCTTC,TRBJ2-1,TRBV5-1,many,TRBD2
CASSAGRGTYNEQFF,TGTGCCAGCAGCGCCGGGAGGGGAACCTACAATGAGCAGTTCTTC,TRBJ2-1,TRBV5-4,many,TRBD2
CASSMTGESGNTIYF,TGTGCCAGCAGTATGACAGGGGAATCTGGAAACACCATATATTTT,TRBJ1-3,TRBV12-3/TRBV12-4,NA,TRBD1
CASNPVTDTQYF,TGTGCCAGCAACCCTGTCACAGATACGCAGTATTTT,TRBJ2-3,TRBV7-9,NA,NA
CASIGPPGTTQYF,TGTGCCAGCATTGGACCCCCTGGGACGACGCAGTATTTT,TRBJ2-3,TRBV2,few,NA
CAISTKGDYGYTF,TGTGCCATCAGTACAAAGGGCGACTATGGCTACACCTTC,TRBJ1-2,TRBV10-3,few,NA
CSAQMGQGGQPQHF,TGCAGTGCTCAGATGGGACAGGGAGGTCAGCCCCAGCATTTT,TRBJ1-5,TRBV20-1,many,TRBD1
CASSSGGRMNEQFF,TGCGCCAGCAGTTCGGGGGGGCGGATGAATGAGCAGTTCTTC,TRBJ2-1,TRBV5-1,many,TRBD2